This entry concerns a single T cell receptor beta chain. Its specificity is unknown. This record belongs to a study of T cell responses to AZD1222 COVID-19 vaccine. V lost 2 bases, J lost 3 bases, and 11 bases lay in between. This CDR3 comprises 14 residues. Germline V lookup: CDR1 LNHDA, CDR2 SQIVND (reference sequence). TCRdb's copy holds only in-frame clones and misses some; the assay was immunoSEQ multiplex PCR. Among over 150,000 clones listed, roughly nine tenths were seen once. Points from the study as a whole: At baseline, just six or seven AZD1222 recipients tested seropositive. Spike-specific TCR breadth and depth rose after two AZD1222 doses.

Sequenced material: peripheral blood, taken on day 0 of MenACWY control vaccination. The rearrangement links TRBV19 to TRBJ2-7; the D gene could be TRBD1 or TRBD2 (5 bases each). This TCR came from an adult in good health. The CDR3 sequence: CASSIRDRFYEQYF. In nucleotides, the CDR3 is TGTGCCAGTAGTATACGGGACCGCTTCTACGAGCAGTACTTC.